These T cell receptor beta chains were read from a single sample in a study of blood T cell repertoires in COVID-19. Some clones are missing from TCRdb's copy, which holds only in-frame ones; the method was immunoSEQ multiplex PCR. The sample has over 200,000 clones; 70% to 90% are singletons. The sample was peripheral blood. These receptors were obtained from a man between 18 and 29 years old with active or convalescent COVID-19. Both conserved end residues are part of each CDR3. D genes are given only for firm matches. Expanded clones are given a class, and other clones once, few, many or no size at all.

V	size	J	D	DNA	CDR3
TRBV19	few	TRBJ2-7	.	TGTGCCAGTAGTATCCGACTATCCTACGAGCAGTACTTC	CASSIRLSYEQYF
TRBV25-1	.	TRBJ1-5	TRBD1	TGTGCCAGCATTGGACAGGGGATCGGTCAGCCCCAGCATTTT	CASIGQGIGQPQHF
TRBV7-3	.	TRBJ1-1	TRBD1	TGTGCCAGCAGCATCGACAGGGACAACACTGAAGCTTTCTTT	CASSIDRDNTEAFF
TRBV5-1	.	TRBJ2-2	.	TGCGCCAGCAGCTCTTATCCAGGAACGCCCGGGGAGCTGTTTTTT	CASSSYPGTPGELFF
TRBV6-1	.	TRBJ2-7	.	TGTGCCAGCAGGGGGGCGTACGAGCAGTACTTC	CASRGAYEQYF
TRBV7-3	.	TRBJ2-6	TRBD2	TGTGCCAGCAGCTTATTCGGGGAGGGAAACTCTGGGGCCAACGTCCTGACTTTC	CASSLFGEGNSGANVLTF
TRBV20-1	few	TRBJ1-4	.	TGCAGTGCAAGGGGACACGACAACAGGTTT	CSARGHDNRF
TRBV30	.	TRBJ2-1	TRBD2	TGTGCCTGGACTAGCGGGAGGAATGAGCAGTTCTTC	CAWTSGRNEQFF
TRBV7-8	.	TRBJ2-3	.	TGTGCCAGCATCCTCGGGGGTAGCACAGATACGCAGTATTTT	CASILGGSTDTQYF
TRBV11-2	.	TRBJ2-2	.	TGTGCCAGCAGCCAGGGGGGCGGGACCGGGGAGCTGTTTTTT	CASSQGGGTGELFF
TRBV5-1	.	TRBJ2-1	TRBD2	TGCGCCAGCAGCGAAGGGACTAGCGGGAGCAATGAGCAGTTCTTC	CASSEGTSGSNEQFF
TRBV6-5	.	TRBJ1-4	.	TGTGCCGTCGGACAGAGAACTAATGAAAAACTGTTTTTT	CAVGQRTNEKLFF
TRBV19	few	TRBJ1-1	.	TGTGCCAGTACATTCAGGGGCCCGAACACTGAAGCTTTCTTT	CASTFRGPNTEAFF
TRBV16	.	TRBJ1-2	TRBD1	TGTGCCAGCAGCCAATCCCCCGGGACAGACAACTATGGCTACACCTTC	CASSQSPGTDNYGYTF
TRBV27	.	TRBJ2-1	.	TGTGCCAGCAGTTTAGCGGGGGCGTTCAATGAGCAGTTCTTC	CASSLAGAFNEQFF
TRBV27	.	TRBJ2-1	.	TGTGCCAGCAGTTCGCGTACCCTGAGCTCCTACAATGAGCAGTTCTTC	CASSSRTLSSYNEQFF
TRBV7-8	.	TRBJ2-7	TRBD1	TGTGCCAGCAGCTCGCTACAGGGGATCTACGAGCAGTACTTC	CASSSLQGIYEQYF